The following is a T cell receptor (beta chain) sequence with its context. The antigen is undetermined. This sequence may be a read error, since a much larger clone differs from it by one base. The CDR3 is 16 amino acids. The V gene's germline CDR1 is SGHTA and CDR2 FQGNSA. V dropped 3 bases and J dropped 1 base, with 15 bases sitting between them. The record originates from a study of T cell repertoires in cytomegalovirus infection. Study as a whole: The authors used CMV epitopes that were HLA-C-restricted (recently identified) and HLA-B-restricted (well studied).

TCRdb fed the reads into MiXCR, producing one record per CDR3 protein. This table holds about 920,000 distinct CDR3 sequences, less than 40% found once. Points from the study as a whole: Based on cumulative public TCR beta family frequency, carriers of CMV plus the relevant HLA were identified. HLA-C-restricted CMV-specific TCR beta clonotypes prevailed in the ex vivo response.

The sample in question was cultured CD8+ T cells from PBMCs, obtained from culture after CMV antigen stimulation. V and J are TRBV7-2 and TRBJ2-5; the D is unclear. The receptor comes from a human donor in good health (CMV status not recorded). Some clones in this sample may be carry-over from other donors' samples. The CDR3 loop reads CASSFGFSFIQETQYF. CDR3 DNA: TGTGCCAGCAGCTTTGGGTTCAGTTTCATCCAAGAGACCCAGTACTTC.